This passage covers 6 T cell receptor beta chains from one sample sequenced in a study of blood T cell repertoires in COVID-19. TCRdb keeps only in-frame clones here, not all; method: immunoSEQ multiplex PCR. There are over 250,000 clones in the sample; approximately 90% occur only once, and about 8.9% lies in the top ten. The source material was PBMCs or T cells enriched from blood (not recorded which). These receptors originate from a woman between 18 and 30 years old who had recovered from COVID-19.

Only one count was recorded for this clone. V and J are TRBV5-1 and TRBJ2-1; unclear D gene. The CDR3 runs to 15 residues. Germline V gene lookup returns CDR1 SGHRS and CDR2 YFSETQ. Trimming removed 3 bases at V and 3 bases at J, with 13 bases between. The CDR3 DNA follows: TGCGCCAGCAGCTCTCAGCGCGGCGACTACAATGAGCAGTTCTTC. Its translation is CASSSQRGDYNEQFF. Full variable domain (remainder filled in from reference TRBV5-1 and TRBJ2-1): KAGVTQTPRYLIKTRGQQVTLSCSPISGHRSVSWYQQTPGQGLQFLFEYFSETQRNKGNFPGRFSGRQFSNSRSEMNVSTLELGDSALYLCASSSQRGDYNEQFFGPGTRLTVL.

The genes are TRBV3-1 (or the pseudogene TRBV3-2) and TRBJ2-1; a weak D match, TRBD2 (6 bases). This CDR3 region has 15 residues. Germline V gene lookup returns CDR1 LGHDT and CDR2 YNNKEL (reference sequence). V shed 5 bases and J shed 4 bases, with 15 bases lying between them. In DNA, the CDR3 is TGTGCCAGCAGCGCGGGATTTGGGATATACAATGAGCAGTTCTTC. As protein: CASSAGFGIYNEQFF.

This chain uses TRBV7-2 with TRBJ1-4; D ambiguous. Germline assignment: CDR1 SGHTA and CDR2 FQGNSA. This CDR3 has 15 amino acids. Trimming removed 2 bases from V and 5 bases from J, with 12 bases in between. CDR3: CASSLSSWPNEKLFF. The CDR3, as DNA: TGTGCCAGCAGCTTAAGTTCTTGGCCCAATGAAAAACTGTTTTTT.

The chain is built from TRBV5-1 and TRBJ1-1; 10 positions match TRBD1. The CDR3 contains 15 residues. After removal of 4 bases from V and 10 bases from J, the junction contained 13 bases not matched to a gene. Germline-derived CDR1 and CDR2 are SGHRS and YFSETQ. CDR3 sequence (DNA): TGCGCCAGCAGCCGAACCGAGGGACAGGGGACTAGAGCTTTCTTT. It specifies CASSRTEGQGTRAFF.

V gene TRBV20-1 combines with J gene TRBJ2-1, with a tentative D call TRBD1 (5 bases). CDR1 and CDR2 (germline): DFQATT, SNEGSKA (reference sequence). The CDR3 runs to 14 residues. V dropped 3 bases and J dropped 3 bases, with 12 bases sitting between them. For the CDR3, the DNA is TGCAGTGCTAGTCTTGGACACCTCTACAATGAGCAGTTCTTC. This codes for CSASLGHLYNEQFF.

The genes are TRBV2 and TRBJ2-3; tentative D call: TRBD2 (6 bases). The CDR3 is 13 residues long. The germline V gene encodes CDR1 SNHLY and CDR2 FYNNEI. Trimming shortened V by 3 bases and J by 3 bases, and 7 bases separated the two germline ends. The DNA for the CDR3 is TGTGCCAGCAGTGACCGGGAGACAGATACGCAGTATTTT. It codes for CASSDRETDTQYF.